One and the same sample provided the 12 T cell receptor beta chains below, sequenced in a study of blood T cell repertoires in COVID-19 (dated by TCRdb to 2020 to 2022). Library creation used the immunoSEQ multiplex PCR assay. TCRdb took this table from immuneACCESS and kept in-frame rearrangements with V and J called. Such tables lack part of the clones; where checked against another copy, unresolved V genes explain under half of the gap, and the rest is unexplained. Across this sample there are approximately 80,000 clones, with roughly three quarters seen only once. The top ten constitute about 17% of the sample. The material sequenced was peripheral blood. These receptors all come from a man in his 70s with active or convalescent COVID-19.

J is TRBJ2-2 and V is TRBV28, with D tentatively TRBD1 (5 bases). Germline V CDR1 and CDR2: MDHEN, SYDVKM. This CDR3 contains 14 residues. Trimming removed 5 bases at V and 7 bases at J, with 14 bases between. The CDR3 spells CASSEQAYIGELFF. CDR3 DNA sequence: TGTGCCAGCAGTGAACAGGCCTATATCGGGGAGCTGTTTTTT. The full variable domain, rest sourced from reference TRBV28 and TRBJ2-2, is DVKVTQSSRYLVKRTGEKVFLECVQDMDHENMFWYRQDPGLGLRLIYFSYDVKMKEKGDIPEGYSVSREKKERFSLILESASTNQTSMYLCASSEQAYIGELFFGEGSRLTVL.

This chain connects TRBV5-5 to TRBJ1-1; no firm D call. The CDR3 totals 16 residues. Germline V gene lookup returns CDR1 SGHKS and CDR2 YYEKEE (reference sequence). The V end lost 4 bases, the J end lost 1 base, and 17 bases lay between the germline ends. The CDR3 DNA is TGTGCCAGCAGCCCTTCACTGGGCCGGTCGAACACTGAAGCTTTCTTT. The encoded protein is CASSPSLGRSNTEAFF.

This sequence joins TRBV7-3 and TRBJ2-1; D gene unclear. The CDR3 is 15 residues long. CDR1 SGHTA and CDR2 FQGTGA come from the germline V gene. Between the trimmed V and J ends, which lost 5 bases and 4 bases, there was a span of 15 bases. The CDR3 DNA reads as TGTGCCAGCAGCCCGTCCCGAGCCGTATACAATGAGCAGTTCTTC. It yields the protein CASSPSRAVYNEQFF.

This chain uses TRBV6-5 with TRBJ1-3, with D maybe TRBD1 (6 bases). The germline V and J ends were trimmed by 0 bases and 0 bases, with 9 bases remaining between them. Per the germline V gene, CDR1 is MNHEY and CDR2 is SVGAGI. The CDR3 spans 16 residues. Written as DNA, the CDR3 is TGTGCCAGCAGTTACTCGGGACAATACTCTGGAAACACCATATATTTT. Translated, it gives CASSYSGQYSGNTIYF.

A few counts support this clone. The gene calls are TRBV6-5 and TRBJ1-4; unclear D gene. Germline loops: CDR1 MNHEY, CDR2 SVGAGI. V lost 4 bases and J lost 7, with 16 bases in between. The CDR3 sequence is 15 residues long. The CDR3 loop reads CASSSRGPRAEKLFF. In DNA, the CDR3 is TGTGCCAGCAGTTCTAGAGGTCCGCGGGCTGAAAAACTGTTTTTT.

The CDR3 DNA reads TGTGCCACCAGTGATTCGGGTAGGGGAAACTACAATGAGCAGTTCTTC. Translating gives CATSDSGRGNYNEQFF. The rearrangement uses TRBV24-1 and TRBJ2-1; perhaps TRBD1 as D (5 bases). CDR3 size: 16 residues. From germline, CDR1 is KGHDR and CDR2 SFDVKD. V lost 2 bases and J 3 bases, leaving 13 bases between the germline ends.

V usage is TRBV6-2 or TRBV6-3 and J usage is TRBJ1-5; tentatively, D is TRBD1 (6 bases). Looked up from germline, CDR1 is MNHEY and CDR2 is SVGEGT. V lost 5 bases, J lost 5 bases, and 13 bases lay in between. This CDR3 spans 14 amino acids. CDR3 sequence (DNA): TGTGCCAGCAGTCCGATGAAGGGGGATCAGCCCCAGCATTTT. Its translation: CASSPMKGDQPQHF.

J is TRBJ1-3 and V is TRBV20-1, with 7 bases fitting TRBD1. The germline V gene encodes CDR1 DFQATT and CDR2 SNEGSKA (reference sequence). The CDR3 is 11 residues long. CDR3 sequence: CGGTEGNTIYF. DNA for the CDR3: TGCGGAGGGACAGAAGGAAACACCATATATTTT.

J is TRBJ2-1 and V is TRBV6-1; 7 positions match TRBD2. Per germline, CDR1 MNHNS and CDR2 SASEGT. J lost 4 bases, V lost 4 bases, and 10 bases had no gene match. CDR3 length equals 16 residues. The chain's CDR3 is CASSAAERGPYNEQFF. In nucleotides, the CDR3 is TGTGCCAGCAGTGCCGCGGAGCGGGGACCGTACAATGAGCAGTTCTTC.

V gene TRBV3-1 (or the pseudogene TRBV3-2) combines with J gene TRBJ2-1, with 11 bases aligning to TRBD2. V shed 2 bases and J 4 bases; nucleotides not matched to a gene: 4. The CDR3 extends over 16 amino acids. The germline V gene encodes CDR1 LGHDT and CDR2 YNNKEL (reference sequence). CDR3 sequence (DNA): TGTGCCAGCAGCCAACTAGCGGGGGGCGTGTACAATGAGCAGTTCTTC. Its translation is CASSQLAGGVYNEQFF.

Notes on this clone: Other DNA sequences in this sample translate to the same CDR3. The V and J genes are TRBV19 and TRBJ1-1; D is uncertain. The CDR3 length is 12 residues. V was cut by 7 bases and J by 2 bases, with 8 bases left in between. Per germline, CDR1 LNHDA and CDR2 SQIVND (reference sequence). CDR3 bases: TGTGCCAGTATTAGCTACAACACTGAAGCTTTCTTT. This sequence encodes CASISYNTEAFF. The complete variable domain, with remaining parts taken from reference TRBV19 and TRBJ1-1, reads DGGITQSPKYLFRKEGQNVTLSCEQNLNHDAMYWYRQDPGQGLRLIYYSQIVNDFQKGDIAEGYSVSREKKESFPLTVTSAQKNPTAFYLCASISYNTEAFFGQGTRLTVV.

The chain carries TRBV5-1 and TRBJ1-1; D is perhaps TRBD1 (6 bases). Germline V gene data show CDR1 as SGHRS and CDR2 as YFSETQ. V was cut by 7 bases and J by 0 bases, with 13 bases left in between. This CDR3 region has 14 residues. CDR3 region: CASRTGPMNTEAFF. CDR3 nucleotide sequence: TGCGCCAGCCGCACAGGGCCTATGAACACTGAAGCTTTCTTT. The full variable domain, in which reference TRBV5-1 and TRBJ1-1 provide the parts outside the CDR3, is KAGVTQTPRYLIKTRGQQVTLSCSPISGHRSVSWYQQTPGQGLQFLFEYFSETQRNKGNFPGRFSGRQFSNSRSEMNVSTLELGDSALYLCASRTGPMNTEAFFGQGTRLTVV.